This entry is about one T cell receptor beta chain. What it recognizes is unknown. This specimen comes from a study of CD8+ T cells in alopecia areata. CD4+ and CD8+ T cells were sorted from PBMCs stained for CD3, CD4 and CD8. Germline V gene data show CDR1 as MGHRA and CDR2 as YSYEKL. CDR3 size: 16 residues. The junction had 9 bases not matched to a gene; V was cut back by 3 bases and J by 3 bases. After isolation, RNA underwent reverse transcription to generate cDNA as the sequencing template. Sequencing was performed with immunoSEQ multiplex PCR; in TCRdb, only in-frame clones are kept and a portion is missing. The sample yields approximately 150,000 clones, around 55% seen once. The study's findings and limits: Possibly as an HLA-related effect, TCR sharing across patients appeared less clear than in mice. Scalp data also include sequences from resident alphabeta T cells of normal skin. In lesional scalp, particularly from alopecia totalis/universalis, clonality was higher than in normal scalp.

The sequencing sample was made of CD4+ T cells sorted from blood. The chain joins TRBV4-1 to TRBJ2-7; 9 bases agree with TRBD2. This TCR was sampled from a human donor in good health. Written as DNA, the CDR3 is TGCGCCAGCAGCCAGGTACTAGCGGGTAGTCTCTACGAGCAGTACTTC. Its translation: CASSQVLAGSLYEQYF.